The 31 T cell receptor beta chains below all came from one sample that was sequenced in a study of regulatory T cells in long-lasting Graves disease. Construction of TCR beta libraries relied on iRepertoire HTBI primers and on Arm-PCR targeting CDR3 regions. One entry per CDR3 protein results from TCRdb running MiXCR on the multiplex PCR reads. In the table there are over 350,000 distinct CDR3 sequences, over 12% of which are singletons. Time point defined: newly diagnosed GD, antithyroid drugs for less than 3 months. Extracted PBMC RNA gave rise to the TCR library. This same sample was also part of a study on T cells in Graves' hyperthyroidism and ophthalmopathy.

Sequenced here: peripheral blood mononuclear cells (PBMCs), sampled at new diagnosis, from a patient treated with antithyroid drugs. The receptors were sampled from a woman aged 40 to 50 with Graves disease.

This clonotype appeared many times. This chain joins TRBV3-1 and TRBJ2-2; 9 nucleotides line up with TRBD1. V shed 5 bases, J shed 2 bases, and the junction held 9 bases outside the gene matches. The germline CDR1 and CDR2 sequences are LGHDT and YNNKEL (reference sequence). The CDR3 has 17 residues. The CDR3 protein is CASSSGHRGQNTGELFF. CDR3 nucleotides: TGTGCCAGCAGCTCCGGCCACAGGGGGCAAAACACCGGGGAGCTGTTTTTT.

This clonotype came up many times. V gene TRBV5-5 combines with J gene TRBJ2-1; 7 bases are shared with TRBD2. J gave up 5 bases and V 6 bases, and 8 bases lay outside the gene matches. The CDR3 consists of 14 residues. The germline V gene encodes CDR1 SGHKS and CDR2 YYEKEE (reference sequence). In DNA form, the CDR3 reads TGTGCCAGCAAATGGGGGGGAGGGGACAATGAGCAGTTCTTC. Its protein product is CASKWGGGDNEQFF.

The V and J genes are TRBV9 and TRBJ2-1; the match to TRBD2 covers 8 bases. This CDR3 spans 16 amino acids. Per the germline V gene, CDR1 is SGDLS and CDR2 is YYNGEE. J lost 6 bases, V lost 1 base, and 9 bases had no gene match. CDR3 bases: TGTGCCAGCAGCGTATTTAGCGGGATGACGGCCAATGAGCAGTTCTTC. It specifies CASSVFSGMTANEQFF.

V gene TRBV12-3 or TRBV12-4 combines with J gene TRBJ1-3; D ambiguous. This CDR3 is built from 14 residues. Deletions cut 5 bases from V and 4 bases from J, with 12 bases between. The chain's CDR3 is CASSTAILGNTIYF. CDR3 sequence (DNA): TGTGCCAGCAGTACTGCTATACTCGGAAACACCATATATTTT.

Regarding this clonotype: One junction end disagrees with the germline gene, perhaps due to a read error. V and J are TRBV7-8 and TRBJ2-1, with 10 nucleotides matching TRBD2. Germline assignment: CDR1 SGHVS and CDR2 FQNEAQ. The CDR3 totals 14 residues. The CDR3 DNA reads as TGTGACAGCAGTGAACTAGCGGGAACCAATGAGCAATTCTTC. The encoded protein is CDSSELAGTNEQFF. The complete variable domain, with remaining parts taken from reference TRBV7-8 and TRBJ2-1, reads GAGVSQSPRYKVAKRGQDVALRCDPISGHVSLFWYQQALGQGPEFLTYFQNEAQLDKSGLPSDRFFAERPEGSVSTLKIQRTQQEDSAVYLCDSSELAGTNEQFFGPGTRLTVL.

This clonotype has at least ten counts. The chain links TRBV11-3 to TRBJ2-1; 8 bases are a match to TRBD1. The junction had 17 bases not matched to a gene; V was cut back by 5 bases and J by 5 bases. Germline loops: CDR1 SGHNT, CDR2 YENEEA. The CDR3 contains 18 residues. CDR3 nucleotide sequence: TGTGCCAGCAGCCCCTCCCCCTGGACAGGGAAGACCGACAATGAGCAGTTCTTC. Its translation: CASSPSPWTGKTDNEQFF.

The table lists this clonotype with many counts. The chain recombines TRBV4-2 with TRBJ2-5, with D tentatively TRBD2 (5 bases). The CDR3 is made up of 14 amino acids. Germline loops: CDR1 LGHNA, CDR2 YNFKEQ. V shed 5 bases and J shed 5 bases, with 15 bases lying between them. The CDR3 sequence is CASSAPDSRETQYF. CDR3 nucleotides: TGTGCCAGCAGCGCCCCGGACTCGCGGGAGACCCAGTACTTC.

This clonotype was counted many times. The J gene is TRBJ1-1, the V gene TRBV5-1, with 9 bases fitting TRBD1. CDR3 length equals 15 residues. V gave up 4 bases and J gave up 2 bases; unmatched junction bases: 6. Germline CDR1 and CDR2: SGHRS and YFSETQ. The DNA of the CDR3 is TGCGCCAGCAGCACCGGGACAGGGATAAACACTGAAGCTTTCTTT. Translation gives CASSTGTGINTEAFF.

This clonotype has ten or more counts. The rearrangement uses TRBV2 and TRBJ1-2, with 7 bases aligning to TRBD1. Losses at the gene ends were 5 bases for V and 3 bases for J; bases not matched to a gene: 9. Germline V gives CDR1 SNHLY, CDR2 FYNNEI. The CDR3 length is 15 residues. The CDR3 region is CASSPQGDLDYGYTF. The CDR3 nucleotides read TGTGCCAGCAGTCCGCAGGGGGATCTGGACTATGGCTACACCTTC.

The rearrangement links TRBV6-1 to TRBJ2-1, with TRBD2 matching 10 bases. This CDR3 contains 18 residues. V lost 1 base to trimming and J lost 0 bases; unmatched junction nucleotides: 6. Per the germline V gene, CDR1 is MNHNS and CDR2 is SASEGT. The CDR3 DNA is TGTGCCAGCAGTGAAGGCGCTAGCGGGAGAAACTCCTACAATGAGCAGTTCTTC. This encodes CASSEGASGRNSYNEQFF.

The rearrangement uses TRBV7-9 and TRBJ2-2; TRBD2 aligns across 10 bases. V lost 1 base and J lost 3; bases outside the gene matches: 20. The CDR3 is made up of 22 amino acids. CDR1 is SEHNR, CDR2 FQNEAQ, per germline (reference sequence). CDR3 loop: CASSLGRTGRGLAGEYTGELFF. CDR3 nucleotide sequence: TGTGCCAGCAGCTTAGGACGGACAGGTCGTGGGCTAGCGGGAGAGTACACCGGGGAGCTGTTTTTT.

The chain carries TRBV7-2 and TRBJ2-7, with no clear D. Trimming removed 2 bases at V and 3 bases at J, with 8 bases between. Per germline, CDR1 SGHTA and CDR2 FQGNSA. The CDR3 covers 13 residues. DNA of the CDR3: TGTGCCAGCAGCTTAAGCTACGTCTACGAGCAGTACTTC. It encodes CASSLSYVYEQYF.

Many counts were recorded for this clonotype. Written as DNA, the CDR3 is TGTGCCAGTGGGCAGGTGAATGAAAAACTGTTTTTT. Translated, it gives CASGQVNEKLFF. This chain uses TRBV19 with TRBJ1-4; D unclear. This CDR3 is 12 amino acids long. Germline lookup yields CDR1 LNHDA and CDR2 SQIVND (reference sequence). The V end was cut by 8 bases, the J end by 5 bases, with 9 bases between.

The J gene is TRBJ1-4, the V gene TRBV20-1, with no clear D. Germline V gene lookup returns CDR1 DFQATT and CDR2 SNEGSKA (reference sequence). CDR3 length: 14 amino acids. V lost 6 bases and J 0 bases, leaving 11 bases between the germline ends. The CDR3 region is CSALPESTNEKLFF. The CDR3 DNA reads TGCAGTGCCCTCCCCGAGTCAACTAATGAAAAACTGTTTTTT.

This clonotype was observed at least ten times. The chain combines TRBV30 with TRBJ2-1; 7 bases line up with TRBD2. The germline CDR1 and CDR2 sequences are GTSNPN and SVGIG (reference sequence). V lost 0 bases, J lost 3 bases, and 8 bases stayed unmatched. The CDR3 runs to 16 residues. The DNA for the CDR3 is TGTGCCTGGAGTGTAGGGTCTAGCGGACACTACAATGAGCAGTTCTTC. Protein: CAWSVGSSGHYNEQFF.

The chain links TRBV6-5 to TRBJ1-1; D gene uncertain. This CDR3 has 12 amino acids. Trimming left V 0 bases short and J 9 bases short, with 8 bases between. Germline V CDR1 and CDR2: MNHEY, SVGAGI. As DNA, the CDR3 is TGTGCCAGCAGTTACTCTCCGGGTAAAGCTTTCTTT. It yields the protein CASSYSPGKAFF.

The chain links TRBV6-2 or TRBV6-3 to TRBJ2-3, with 11 bases identical to TRBD2. The CDR3 is 17 amino acids. Per the germline V gene, CDR1 is MNHEY and CDR2 is SVGEGT. With 5 bases clipped from V and 1 base from J, the junction kept 8 bases outside the gene matches. CDR3 nucleotides: TGTGCCAGCAGTGACCTACTAGCGGGAGACCGCACAGATACGCAGTATTTT. Protein sequence: CASSDLLAGDRTDTQYF.

There are many counts of this clonotype. The chain employs TRBV28 and TRBJ2-6, with TRBD2 identical over 15 bases. The trim removed 3 bases at V and 0 bases at J, leaving 12 bases unmatched. CDR3 size: 22 residues. Looked up from germline, CDR1 is MDHEN and CDR2 is SYDVKM. Here the CDR3 reads CASSFTGTSGRTPHSGANVLTF. CDR3 in DNA: TGTGCCAGCAGTTTTACCGGGACTAGCGGGAGGACCCCTCACTCTGGGGCCAACGTCCTGACTTTC.

This clonotype was observed many times. The chain carries TRBV5-5 and TRBJ2-1, with 7 nucleotides matching TRBD1. This CDR3 contains 15 residues. Germline assignment: CDR1 SGHKS and CDR2 YYEKEE (reference sequence). Trimming at V came to 0 bases and at J to 4 bases, leaving 4 bases not matched to a gene. The CDR3 region is CASSLEYRGYNEQFF. In DNA form, the CDR3 reads TGTGCCAGCAGCTTGGAGTACAGGGGATACAATGAGCAGTTCTTC.

The sample holds many counts of this clonotype. The chain couples TRBV3-1 to TRBJ1-1, with a tentative D call TRBD1 (6 bases). Germline assignment: CDR1 LGHDT and CDR2 YNNKEL (reference sequence). The length of the CDR3 is 13 residues. Trimming stripped 1 base from V and 11 bases from J, with 14 bases between. CDR3: CASSQVPRGYAFF. CDR3 coding DNA: TGTGCCAGCAGCCAAGTCCCTAGGGGGTACGCTTTCTTT.

This chain links TRBV10-2 with TRBJ1-6; 7 bases fit TRBD1. This CDR3 contains 20 residues. V lost 3 bases and J lost 0; bases outside the gene matches: 14. Germline-derived CDR1 and CDR2 are WSHSY and SAAADI. CDR3 protein: CASSDRTGDILSSYNSPLHF. CDR3 DNA: TGCGCCAGCAGTGATCGGACAGGTGACATACTGAGCTCCTATAATTCACCCCTCCACTTT.

The CDR3 loop is CSAFTSIHEQYF. In DNA form, the CDR3 reads TGCAGTGCTTTTACTAGCATCCACGAGCAGTACTTC. The chain is built from TRBV20-1 and TRBJ2-7; maybe TRBD2 (6 bases). V was cut by 5 bases and J by 5 bases, with 13 bases left in between. Germline-derived CDR1 and CDR2 are DFQATT and SNEGSKA (reference sequence). CDR3 length: 12 amino acids.

This clonotype was recorded many times. This rearrangement joins TRBV9 to TRBJ2-1, with unresolved D. CDR1 and CDR2 (germline): SGDLS, YYNGEE. Trimming stripped 0 bases from V and 6 bases from J, with 10 bases between. There are 14 residues in the CDR3. CDR3 nucleotides: TGTGCCAGCAGCGTAGGATCCGAGGCCAATGAGCAGTTCTTC. Its protein is CASSVGSEANEQFF.

A word on this clonotype: This likely came from a read error, as a far larger clone is one base away. The CDR3 DNA follows: TGTGCCAGCAGTGAATCCCAGGGTGGGTCCCGGGAGACCCAGCACTTC. This gives the protein CASSESQGGSRETQHF. The chain combines TRBV2 with TRBJ2-1; tentatively, D is TRBD2 (6 bases). This CDR3 region has 16 residues. CDR1 is SNHLY, CDR2 FYNNEI, per germline.

This clonotype occurred many times. The chain carries TRBV9 and TRBJ2-2; D remains unclear. Germline CDR1 SGDLS, CDR2 YYNGEE. The CDR3 is 16 amino acids. V was pared by 1 base and J by 5 bases, with 15 bases between. CDR3 region: CASSVNLVARTGELFF. The CDR3 DNA reads TGTGCCAGCAGCGTAAATTTGGTAGCCCGAACCGGGGAGCTGTTTTTT.

The CDR3 bases are TGCGCCAGCAGCCGTACCTCTGCAACTAATGAAAAACTGTTTTTT. Translated, it gives CASSRTSATNEKLFF. The chain joins TRBV4-1 to TRBJ1-4; D is unclear. V lost 4 bases and J 0 bases, leaving 9 bases between the germline ends. This CDR3 is 15 amino acids long. The V gene's germline CDR1 is MGHRA and CDR2 YSYEKL.

In its sample, this clonotype was seen many times. The V gene is TRBV12-3 or TRBV12-4, the J gene TRBJ1-6; TRBD1 might be the D (5 bases). The V end was cut by 6 bases, the J end by 7 bases, with 22 bases between. The CDR3 consists of 17 residues. This CDR3 reads CASSQNTGPLGNSPLHF. The CDR3 nucleotides read TGTGCCAGCAGCCAAAACACGGGGCCCCTAGGAAATTCACCCCTCCACTTT.

The sample holds many counts of this clonotype. This chain joins TRBV27 and TRBJ1-5, with D possibly matching TRBD1 (5 bases). V lost 2 bases and J 5 bases, leaving 13 bases between the germline ends. CDR3 length: 15 residues. Germline values: CDR1 MNHEY, CDR2 SMNVEV (reference sequence). CDR3 DNA sequence: TGTGCCAGCAGTTTAGGGGCAGGGTGGGATCAGCCCCAGCATTTT. It codes for CASSLGAGWDQPQHF.

This clonotype showed up just a few times. The V gene is TRBV20-1, the J gene TRBJ2-5, with D possibly TRBD2 on 5 matching bases. The V and J ends lost 6 bases and 4 bases respectively, with 15 bases between them. Germline V gives CDR1 DFQATT, CDR2 SNEGSKA (reference sequence). CDR3 length equals 13 residues. CDR3 coding DNA: TGCAGTGCCCCTTGGGAGAGTGTAGAGACCCAGTACTTC. This codes for CSAPWESVETQYF.

This clonotype was detected ten times or more. The DNA of the CDR3 is TGTGCCAGCAGCCCACCGGGAGGGGTCACCGGGGAGCTGTTTTTT. It encodes CASSPPGGVTGELFF. The V gene is TRBV7-9, the J gene TRBJ2-2; 8 bases are a match to TRBD2. CDR1 SEHNR and CDR2 FQNEAQ come from the germline V gene (reference sequence). With 5 bases clipped from V and 4 bases from J, the junction kept 6 bases outside the gene matches. CDR3 size: 15 residues.

Regarding this clonotype: One junction end does not reproduce the germline sequence, and a read error may be involved. This chain links TRBV28 with TRBJ1-5; 10 bases fit TRBD1. From germline, CDR1 is MDHEN and CDR2 SYDVKM. The CDR3 sequence is 16 residues long. The CDR3 DNA reads TGTGCCAGCAGACGAACCCCGACAGGGGGCTACCAGCTCCAGCATTTT. Translation gives CASRRTPTGGYQLQHF. The full variable domain, its missing parts supplied by reference TRBV28 and TRBJ1-5, is DVKVTQSSRYLVKRTGEKVFLECVQDMDHENMFWYRQDPGLGLRLIYFSYDVKMKEKGDIPEGYSVSREKKERFSLILESASTNQTSMYLCASRRTPTGGYQLQHFGDGTRLSIL.